This record covers a single T cell receptor (beta chain). Germline CDR1 GTSNPN, CDR2 SVGIG (reference sequence). CDR3 length: 15 amino acids. V trimming: 1 base; J trimming: 7 bases; junction bases outside the gene matches: 11. The data stem from a study of blood T cell repertoires in COVID-19. Generated by immunoSEQ multiplex PCR, the TCRdb table keeps only in-frame clones and is missing some. The table shows 450,000 or so clones, with about 92% occurring only once. In assigning cohorts, the study relied on participant-reported clinical history. The chain links TRBV30 to TRBJ1-1; 8 nucleotides line up with TRBD1. The sequenced sample consisted of PBMCs or T cells enriched from blood (not recorded which). The TCR comes from a man aged 18-30 years who had recovered from COVID-19. CDR3 amino acids: CAWSARTGIFHEAFF. The CDR3 coding sequence is TGTGCCTGGAGTGCGCGGACAGGGATCTTCCATGAAGCTTTCTTT.